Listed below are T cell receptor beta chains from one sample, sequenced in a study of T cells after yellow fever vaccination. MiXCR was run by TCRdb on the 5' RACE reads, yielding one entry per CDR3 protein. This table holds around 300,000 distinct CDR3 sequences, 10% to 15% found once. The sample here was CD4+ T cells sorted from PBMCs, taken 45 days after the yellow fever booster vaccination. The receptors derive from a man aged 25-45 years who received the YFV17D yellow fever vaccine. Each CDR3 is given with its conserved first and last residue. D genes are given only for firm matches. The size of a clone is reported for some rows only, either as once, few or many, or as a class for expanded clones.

TGCAGTGCCCGAGCGGGATCAGATACGCAGTATTTT | CSARAGSDTQYF | TRBD2 | 12 | TRBJ2-3 | many | TRBV20-1
TGTGCCAGCAGTTTATATGGGGGCGAGAAGACCCAGTACTTC | CASSLYGGEKTQYF | - | 14 | TRBJ2-5 | - | TRBV28
TGTGCCAGCAGTCTTACTAGCGGGGACCTAAATGAGCAGTTCTTC | CASSLTSGDLNEQFF | TRBD2 | 15 | TRBJ2-1 | - | TRBV3-1
TGTGCCATCAGTGCTCGGGGAGTAGCCACAGATACGCAGTATTTT | CAISARGVATDTQYF | - | 15 | TRBJ2-3 | few | TRBV10-3
TGTGCCATCAGTTCCTCGAGGGGGACCTACGAGCAGTACTTC | CAISSSRGTYEQYF | - | 14 | TRBJ2-7 | few | TRBV10-3
TGTGCCTGGAGTGTAACAGGGGGGACAGATACGCAGTATTTT | CAWSVTGGTDTQYF | TRBD1 | 14 | TRBJ2-3 | - | TRBV30
TGTGCTAGTGGTTCGACTGTCGGCAGGGATGAAGAGACCCAGTACTTC | CASGSTVGRDEETQYF | - | 16 | TRBJ2-5 | - | TRBV12-5
TGCAGTGCTCCCGACTCCGCCAAAAACATTCAGTACTTC | CSAPDSAKNIQYF | - | 13 | TRBJ2-4 | - | TRBV20-1
TGTGCCAGTCAGCCTCTAGCGGGAGTCGGTGAGCAGTTCTTC | CASQPLAGVGEQFF | TRBD2 | 14 | TRBJ2-1 | many | TRBV12-3/TRBV12-4
TGTGCCAGTAGTTTGAGCCGGCAGGCCTCTAATTCACCCCTCCACTTT | CASSLSRQASNSPLHF | - | 16 | TRBJ1-6 | once | TRBV19
TGTGCCAGCACCCTGGGTGGGGGATCTGGGGCCAACGTCCTGACTTTC | CASTLGGGSGANVLTF | - | 16 | TRBJ2-6 | few | TRBV12-3/TRBV12-4
TGTGCCAGCAGCTTAGTGGGGCTTGATATCTCCTACGAGCAGTACTTC | CASSLVGLDISYEQYF | - | 16 | TRBJ2-7 | few | TRBV7-2
TGTGCCAGCAGCTTATATGGGGGTGGGAACACTGAAGCTTTCTTT | CASSLYGGGNTEAFF | - | 15 | TRBJ1-1 | - | TRBV7-2
TGCAGTGCTATTCCCCCTTTAGCGGGAGGGCCCTACAATGAGCAGTTCTTC | CSAIPPLAGGPYNEQFF | TRBD2 | 17 | TRBJ2-1 | once | TRBV20-1
TGTGCCAGCAGCCAGGAGGGGGGGGCTCTCTACGAGCAGTACTTC | CASSQEGGALYEQYF | - | 15 | TRBJ2-7 | - | TRBV14
TGTGCCACTATTCGACTAGCGGAGACCAATGAGCAGTTCTTC | CATIRLAETNEQFF | TRBD2 | 14 | TRBJ2-1 | few | TRBV28
TGCGCCAGCGGCGGCGGATCTAGCACAGATACGCAGTATTTT | CASGGGSSTDTQYF | - | 14 | TRBJ2-3 | - | TRBV5-1
TGCAGCGTTGTTTCGGGAGGGAGTGCAGATACGCAGTATTTT | CSVVSGGSADTQYF | TRBD2 | 14 | TRBJ2-3 | many | TRBV29-1
TGTGCCAGCTCACCGGGACAGCTTCTGCCGACTGGTGGCTACACCTTC | CASSPGQLLPTGGYTF | TRBD1 | 16 | TRBJ1-2 | few | TRBV18
TGTGCCAGCAAAGAGGGAGACGGGGAGCTGTTTTTT | CASKEGDGELFF | - | 12 | TRBJ2-2 | - | TRBV2
TGCGCCAGCAGCCAAGATAGGGATCGACTCTACGAGCAGTACTTC | CASSQDRDRLYEQYF | - | 15 | TRBJ2-7 | few | TRBV4-3
TGCAGTGCTAATCTAAGGGCCGGTGGCTACACCTTC | CSANLRAGGYTF | - | 12 | TRBJ1-2 | - | TRBV20-1
TGTGCTAGCAGCTTGGGAGAAGCCGGGGAGCTGTTTTTT | CASSLGEAGELFF | - | 13 | TRBJ2-2 | many | TRBV7-7
TGTGCCAGCAGCCCTAGACGGTCTGGGGCCAACGTCCTGACTTTC | CASSPRRSGANVLTF | - | 15 | TRBJ2-6 | few | TRBV12-3/TRBV12-4
TGTGCCAGCAGTTACGACAGGTCTAACTATGGCTACACCTTC | CASSYDRSNYGYTF | - | 14 | TRBJ1-2 | - | TRBV6-5
TGTGCCAGCACCCCCCCGGCAGCTACTTCCTACGAGCAGTACTTC | CASTPPAATSYEQYF | - | 15 | TRBJ2-7 | few | TRBV6-2/TRBV6-3
TGTGCCTGCGGTCACCTCCTCCGGGACTACAATGAGCAGTTCTTC | CACGHLLRDYNEQFF | - | 15 | TRBJ2-1 | - | TRBV2
TGCAGTGCGGGGACTAGCGGGAGTGGGAAGCAGTACTTC | CSAGTSGSGKQYF | TRBD2 | 13 | TRBJ2-7 | few | TRBV20-1
TGCAGTGCGGAGAGGCGCGCCGCCGATACATCAGGAGGTTTGAACACTGAAGCTTTCTTT | CSAERRAADTSGGLNTEAFF | - | 20 | TRBJ1-1 | many | TRBV20-1
TGCAGTGCTGGCGGTGCTAGCTCCCCTGGAGATACGCAGTATTTT | CSAGGASSPGDTQYF | - | 15 | TRBJ2-3 | few | TRBV20-1
TGTGCCAGCAGCTCGATTAATTCACCCCTCCACTTT | CASSSINSPLHF | - | 12 | TRBJ1-6 | - | TRBV7-2
TGTGCCATCAGAGGGGACAGGGGGGTCTACGAGCAGTACTTC | CAIRGDRGVYEQYF | TRBD1 | 14 | TRBJ2-7 | - | TRBV10-3
TGTGCCAGCAGTAGAACAGGGTGGACCCAGTACTTC | CASSRTGWTQYF | - | 12 | TRBJ2-5 | few | TRBV12-3/TRBV12-4
TGCAGTGCGACCCGGGACGGAGAGACCCAGTACTTC | CSATRDGETQYF | - | 12 | TRBJ2-5 | few | TRBV20-1
TGTGCCATCAGACTGGGTGTTTACAATGAGCAGTTCTTC | CAIRLGVYNEQFF | - | 13 | TRBJ2-1 | - | TRBV10-3
TGTGCCAGCAGCTTTGTGCAGGGGGGCACAGATACGCAGTATTTT | CASSFVQGGTDTQYF | TRBD1 | 15 | TRBJ2-3 | - | TRBV5-6
TGTGCCAGCAGCTTATATAGGACTAGCGGGAGTTACAATGAGCAGTTCTTC | CASSLYRTSGSYNEQFF | TRBD2 | 17 | TRBJ2-1 | few | TRBV7-3
TGTGCCAGCAGTTTATCCGGGGTTAATAACAATGAGCAGTTCTTC | CASSLSGVNNNEQFF | - | 15 | TRBJ2-1 | few | TRBV12-3/TRBV12-4
TGTGCCAGCAGCTTGGTTCAGGGATCTGGTGGAAACACCATATATTTT | CASSLVQGSGGNTIYF | - | 16 | TRBJ1-3 | few | TRBV5-5
TGTGCCAGCAGTTCTACCCCAGGGGGCTCTGGCTACACCTTC | CASSSTPGGSGYTF | TRBD1 | 14 | TRBJ1-2 | - | TRBV12-3/TRBV12-4
TGCGCCAGCAGCTTGCATCTCAACTACAATGAGCAGTTCTTC | CASSLHLNYNEQFF | - | 14 | TRBJ2-1 | - | TRBV5-1
TGCAGTGCTCCGGGACCCCAAGAGACCCAGTACTTC | CSAPGPQETQYF | - | 12 | TRBJ2-5 | many | TRBV20-1
TGTGCCAGTAGTATAGGCCTGGTGCAGCCCCAGCATTTT | CASSIGLVQPQHF | - | 13 | TRBJ1-5 | - | TRBV19
TGTGCCACCAGCAGCCCCCACCCGGAAGAGACCCAGTACTTC | CATSSPHPEETQYF | - | 14 | TRBJ2-5 | few | TRBV15
TGTGCCAGCAGCTTGCTGGGAGGGCGGGAAGATACGCAGTATTTT | CASSLLGGREDTQYF | TRBD2 | 15 | TRBJ2-3 | - | TRBV7-2
TGCATTGGGAGGCTAGCACAAAACAATGAGCAGTTCTTC | CIGRLAQNNEQFF | - | 13 | TRBJ2-1 | few | TRBV29-1
TGTGCCAGCAGCTTCGTGGGCTCCGGTTTGGAGCAGTACTTC | CASSFVGSGLEQYF | - | 14 | TRBJ2-7 | few | TRBV12-3/TRBV12-4
TGTGCCATCAGTGAAAGTCAGGGGGTGTTGGACACTGAAGCTTTCTTT | CAISESQGVLDTEAFF | TRBD1 | 16 | TRBJ1-1 | - | TRBV10-3
TGTGCCAGCAGCAACCGGGACACATACACCGGGGAGCTGTTTTTT | CASSNRDTYTGELFF | - | 15 | TRBJ2-2 | - | TRBV7-2
TGTGCCAGCAGCCAAGGGGGAGGACTTAATGAAAAACTGTTTTTT | CASSQGGGLNEKLFF | - | 15 | TRBJ1-4 | few | TRBV7-7
TGCAGTGCTAGGGGCGAGAACACCGGGGAGCTGTTTTTT | CSARGENTGELFF | - | 13 | TRBJ2-2 | few | TRBV20-1
TGCGCCAGCAGCCAAGCACTAGCGGGAACTAGCACAGATACGCAGTATTTT | CASSQALAGTSTDTQYF | TRBD2 | 17 | TRBJ2-3 | few | TRBV4-3
TGTGCCATCAGTGAGTCGAAGGGGACAGCGAACACTGAAGCTTTCTTT | CAISESKGTANTEAFF | TRBD1 | 16 | TRBJ1-1 | - | TRBV10-3
TGTGCCAGCAGCTTTTGGGGGGGGGGACTAGCGGGAGTTAGCACAGATACGCAGTATTTT | CASSFWGGGLAGVSTDTQYF | TRBD2 | 20 | TRBJ2-3 | few | TRBV11-2
TGTGCCATCGGGGCGGGGAACACTGAAGCTTTCTTT | CAIGAGNTEAFF | - | 12 | TRBJ1-1 | few | TRBV10-3